These 21 T cell receptor beta chains were sequenced from one sample in a study of beta chain features in type 1 diabetes. Study observations and caveats: Shorter TCRB CDR3s, moderately but significantly so, were found in Type 1 diabetes patients in all four CD4+ subsets.

For these receptors, no antigen is known. cDNA synthesis used the whole RNA isolate, giving expressed TCRB sequences. The protocol was immunoSEQ multiplex PCR, while the TCRdb copy is restricted to in-frame clones and leaves out a portion. The sample records 150,000 to 170,000 clones, about 9.3% being singletons. Sequencing used central memory CD4+ T cells from blood. The receptors derive from a man between 25 and 39 years old with type 1 diabetes.

This clone was counted between two and nine times. The genes are TRBV7-9 and TRBJ1-2, with 9 positions matching TRBD1. Germline lookup yields CDR1 SEHNR and CDR2 FQNEAQ (reference sequence). This CDR3 contains 14 residues. V shed 3 bases, J shed 4 bases, and the junction held 3 bases outside the gene matches. CDR3 residues: CASSLDRGGYGYTF. CDR3 sequence (DNA): TGTGCCAGCAGCTTGGACAGGGGTGGCTATGGCTACACCTTC.

The J gene is TRBJ1-4, the V gene TRBV7-9; D is uncertain. The CDR3 loop spans 14 amino acids. V was pared by 10 bases and J by 1 base, with 13 bases between. Germline CDR1 and CDR2: SEHNR and FQNEAQ (reference sequence). CDR3 loop: CATQRGGTNEKLFF. The CDR3 DNA is TGTGCCACCCAAAGAGGTGGAACTAATGAAAAACTGTTTTTT.

This rearrangement joins TRBV9 to TRBJ2-1; D possibly corresponds to TRBD1 (6 bases). Germline V gene sequence: CDR1 SGDLS, CDR2 YYNGEE. V lost 4 bases and J lost 4, with 18 bases in between. This CDR3 region has 16 residues. CDR3 DNA sequence: TGTGCCAGCAGCTCCAGAGGGGGAGAGCAATACAATGAGCAGTTCTTC. Protein product: CASSSRGGEQYNEQFF.

This clone was seen more than once but under ten times. The chain has TRBV7-8 and TRBJ2-2; possible D gene TRBD1, 6 bases. The CDR3 runs to 14 residues. Trimming cost V 5 bases and J 3 bases, with 10 bases left between them. Germline V gives CDR1 SGHVS, CDR2 FQNEAQ. CDR3 sequence reads: CASSTRQDTGELFF. The CDR3 bases are TGTGCCAGCAGCACCCGACAGGACACCGGGGAGCTGTTTTTT.

The chain has TRBV4-2 and TRBJ1-2; 7 bases are shared with TRBD1. The J segment lost 7 bases and the V segment lost 3 bases, leaving 11 bases of the junction unmatched. The germline V gene encodes CDR1 LGHNA and CDR2 YNFKEQ. The CDR3 sequence is 15 residues long. Written as DNA, the CDR3 is TGTGCCAGCAGCCAGGTTGACAGGGTGATCGGTGGCTACACCTTC. This gives the protein CASSQVDRVIGGYTF.

The chain recombines TRBV28 with TRBJ1-5; TRBD1 matches 10 bases. Trimming cost V 8 bases and J 4 bases; bases outside gene matches: 5. Per the germline V gene, CDR1 is MDHEN and CDR2 is SYDVKM. This CDR3 has 14 amino acids. This CDR3 is CASHWTGGNQPQHF. The CDR3 region has the DNA TGTGCCAGCCATTGGACAGGGGGGAATCAGCCCCAGCATTTT.

The chain joins TRBV28 to TRBJ1-5; 9 nucleotides align to TRBD1. After removal of 6 bases from V and 7 bases from J, the junction contained 7 bases not matched to a gene. The germline V gene has CDR1 MDHEN and CDR2 SYDVKM. The CDR3 spans 14 residues. The CDR3 region is CASSPGQGRQPQHF. CDR3 coding DNA: TGTGCCAGCAGCCCGGGACAGGGTAGGCAGCCCCAGCATTTT. Full variable domain (rest looked up from reference TRBV28 and TRBJ1-5): DVKVTQSSRYLVKRTGEKVFLECVQDMDHENMFWYRQDPGLGLRLIYFSYDVKMKEKGDIPEGYSVSREKKERFSLILESASTNQTSMYLCASSPGQGRQPQHFGDGTRLSIL.

The chain has TRBV25-1 and TRBJ2-1, with 12 bases aligning to TRBD2. CDR3 length: 18 amino acids. V trimming: 4 bases; J trimming: 0 bases; junction bases outside the gene matches: 7. CDR1 and CDR2 from the germline V gene are MGHDK and SYGVNS. The CDR3 DNA is TGTGCCAGCAGTGCAACTAGCGGGGGGATTAGCTCCTACAATGAGCAGTTCTTC. It yields the protein CASSATSGGISSYNEQFF.

This clone was counted only a few times. The chain has TRBV28 and TRBJ1-2; no reliable D call. The CDR3 covers 11 residues. Trimming removed 11 bases from V and 3 bases from J, with 10 bases in between. The V gene's germline CDR1 is MDHEN and CDR2 SYDVKM. CDR3 sequence reads: CAALRDYGYTF. CDR3 DNA sequence: TGTGCCGCCCTCCGCGACTATGGCTACACCTTC.

The rearrangement links TRBV7-2 to TRBJ1-5; D perhaps matches TRBD1 (6 bases). Germline V gene data show CDR1 as SGHTA and CDR2 as FQGNSA. This CDR3 is built from 13 residues. Trimming cost V 4 bases and J 3 bases, with 7 bases left between them. In DNA, the CDR3 is TGTGCCAGCAGCTCAGGGGACAATCAGCCCCAGCATTTT. Amino acid sequence: CASSSGDNQPQHF.

This clone was counted ten times or more. The J gene is TRBJ1-5, the V gene TRBV19; 7 bases agree with TRBD1. The CDR3 sequence is 15 residues long. V was clipped by 2 bases and J by 7 bases; unmatched bases: 8. Germline lookup yields CDR1 LNHDA and CDR2 SQIVND (reference sequence). The CDR3 DNA reads as TGTGCCAGTAGTATACAGACAGGGAGCGAACAGCCCCAGCATTTT. Translation gives CASSIQTGSEQPQHF.

The genes are TRBV28 and TRBJ2-1, with TRBD2 as a possible D gene (6 bases). The germline V gene has CDR1 MDHEN and CDR2 SYDVKM. The V end was cut by 4 bases, the J end by 5 bases, with 12 bases between. CDR3 size: 14 residues. The CDR3, as DNA: TGTGCCAGCAGTTCTACGGGGAGGCACAATGAGCAGTTCTTC. This codes for CASSSTGRHNEQFF.

The CDR3 DNA sequence: TGTGCCAGCAGCTCTACCCGGGCGGGGGAGACCCAGTACTTC. This gives the protein CASSSTRAGETQYF. The chain employs TRBV5-6 and TRBJ2-5, with D perhaps matching TRBD2 (6 bases). Trimming stripped 3 bases from V and 5 bases from J, with 14 bases between. This CDR3 is 14 amino acids long. Germline CDR1 is SGHDT and CDR2 is YYEEEE. Based on the CDR3 plus reference TRBV5-6 and TRBJ2-5, the full variable domain is DAGVTQSPTHLIKTRGQQVTLRCSPKSGHDTVSWYQQALGQGPQFIFQYYEEEERQRGNFPDRFSGHQFPNYSSELNVNALLLGDSALYLCASSSTRAGETQYFGPGTRLLVL.

There are a few counts of this clone. This rearrangement joins TRBV7-2 to TRBJ2-2; TRBD1 matches 7 bases. V lost 5 bases, J lost 5 bases, and 8 bases stayed unmatched. CDR1 and CDR2 from the germline V gene are SGHTA and FQGNSA. The length of the CDR3 is 15 residues. CDR3 protein: CASSESGQVTGELFF. The CDR3 DNA follows: TGTGCCAGCAGCGAATCAGGACAGGTGACCGGGGAGCTGTTTTTT.

This clone was counted between two and nine times. The chain uses TRBV19 and TRBJ1-1, with no clear D. The germline V gene encodes CDR1 LNHDA and CDR2 SQIVND (reference sequence). CDR3 length: 11 residues. V lost 7 bases, J lost 6 bases, and 9 bases lay in between. CDR3 sequence: CASTGLAEAFF. In DNA, the CDR3 is TGTGCCAGTACGGGTTTAGCTGAAGCTTTCTTT.

In its sample, this clone was seen a few times. The rearrangement uses TRBV15 and TRBJ2-3; 10 bases map to TRBD2. CDR1 is LNHNV and CDR2 is YYDKDF in the germline V gene (reference sequence). With V trimmed by 3 bases and J by 3 bases, 0 bases remained unmatched. The CDR3 loop spans 14 amino acids. CDR3 region: CATSSSGRTDTQYF. CDR3 bases: TGTGCCACCAGCAGTAGCGGGAGGACAGATACGCAGTATTTT. The whole variable domain, filled in from reference TRBV15 and TRBJ2-3, reads DAMVIQNPRYQVTQFGKPVTLSCSQTLNHNVMYWYQQKSSQAPKLLFHYYDKDFNNEADTPDNFQSRRPNTSFCFLDIRSPGLGDTAMYLCATSSSGRTDTQYFGPGTRLTVL.

This rearrangement joins TRBV14 to TRBJ2-5; 14 nucleotides match TRBD2. Germline V gene lookup returns CDR1 SGHDN and CDR2 FVKESK. The CDR3 runs to 17 residues. Losses at the gene ends were 1 base for V and 6 bases for J; bases not matched to a gene: 7. The CDR3 region is CASSQGPGTSGGKTQYF. The CDR3 DNA reads TGTGCCAGCAGCCAAGGCCCCGGGACTAGCGGGGGAAAGACCCAGTACTTC.

The table lists this clone with a few counts. The chain joins TRBV29-1 to TRBJ2-5; 11 nucleotides line up with TRBD1. This CDR3 has 14 amino acids. Unmatched junction bases numbered 7, after V lost 6 bases and J lost 4 bases. In germline, CDR1 is SQVTM, CDR2 ANQGSEA. The CDR3 DNA follows: TGCAGCGTCGGACAGGGGGCGGTTGGAGAGACCCAGTACTTC. It translates to CSVGQGAVGETQYF.

The CDR3 DNA follows: TGTGCCAGCAGGATGGCAGGGGGCATCATCTACGAGCAGTACTTC. This sequence encodes CASRMAGGIIYEQYF. The V gene is TRBV25-1, the J gene TRBJ2-7; 8 bases match TRBD1. Trimming at V came to 6 bases and at J to 3 bases, leaving 10 bases not matched to a gene. Germline CDR1 is MGHDK and CDR2 is SYGVNS. The CDR3 length is 15 residues.

V and J are TRBV29-1 and TRBJ2-7, with 9 positions matching TRBD1. The length of the CDR3 is 13 residues. Germline lookup yields CDR1 SQVTM and CDR2 ANQGSEA. Trimming removed 6 bases from V and 5 bases from J; junction bases left unmatched: 8. CDR3 coding DNA: TGCAGCGTCTCCGGGACAGGGTTGGACGAGCAGTACTTC. Protein sequence: CSVSGTGLDEQYF.

The chain is built from TRBV7-2 and TRBJ1-5; D ambiguous. The V gene lost 2 bases and the J gene lost 2 bases, with 10 bases spanning the gap. The germline V gene encodes CDR1 SGHTA and CDR2 FQGNSA. This CDR3 contains 15 residues. CDR3 in DNA: TGTGCCAGCAGCTTATATCCCGAGGGCAATCAGCCCCAGCATTTT. It encodes CASSLYPEGNQPQHF.